Sequencing of this TCR beta chain was carried out in a study of lymphopenia after photon versus proton radiotherapy. Trimming shortened V by 0 bases and J by 2 bases, and 17 bases separated the two germline ends. CDR1 is GTSNPN and CDR2 is SVGIG in the germline V gene (reference sequence). The CDR3 has 17 amino acids. Measured with immunoSEQ multiplex PCR; TCRdb has only the in-frame clones, and not every one. The sample yields around 150,000 clones, approximately 90% seen once. On this clone: Its antigen is unknown.

Notes on the study in general: Only patients who died were analyzed for survival; proton advantage is unproven. Under photons, naive T cells and diversity fell while effector/memory populations rose. Post-nadir diversity loss with photons came from oligoclonal expansion, particularly CD8+ Temra cells. In patients who died, overall survival fell as post-nadir TCR diversity dropped more.

This sequence was found in a man between 50 and 59 years old with gastric cancer. The V and J genes are TRBV30 and TRBJ1-5, with D maybe TRBD1 (5 bases). The sample was peripheral blood, taken from a patient treated with photon-based radiotherapy. This CDR3 reads CAWSVGEGRYGNQPQHF. The CDR3 coding sequence is TGTGCCTGGAGTGTAGGGGAGGGAAGGTATGGCAATCAGCCCCAGCATTTT.